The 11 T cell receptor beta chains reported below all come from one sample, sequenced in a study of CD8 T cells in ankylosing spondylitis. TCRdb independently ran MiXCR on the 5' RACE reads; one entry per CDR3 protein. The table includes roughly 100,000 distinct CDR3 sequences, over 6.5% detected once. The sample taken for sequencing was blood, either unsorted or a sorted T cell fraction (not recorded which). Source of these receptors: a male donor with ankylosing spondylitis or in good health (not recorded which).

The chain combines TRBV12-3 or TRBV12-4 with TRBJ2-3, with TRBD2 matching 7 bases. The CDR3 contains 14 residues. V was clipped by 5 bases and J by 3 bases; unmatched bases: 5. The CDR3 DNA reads TGTGCCAGCAGTCCGAACGGGGGGACAGATACGCAGTATTTT. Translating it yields CASSPNGGTDTQYF.

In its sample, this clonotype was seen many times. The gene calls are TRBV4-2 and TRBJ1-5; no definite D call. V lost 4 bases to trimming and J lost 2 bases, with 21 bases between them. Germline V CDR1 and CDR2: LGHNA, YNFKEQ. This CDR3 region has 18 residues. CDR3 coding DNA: TGTGCCAGCAGCCCACTAGGTGTGGTCCTGGGAGGCAATCAGCCCCAGCATTTT. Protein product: CASSPLGVVLGGNQPQHF.

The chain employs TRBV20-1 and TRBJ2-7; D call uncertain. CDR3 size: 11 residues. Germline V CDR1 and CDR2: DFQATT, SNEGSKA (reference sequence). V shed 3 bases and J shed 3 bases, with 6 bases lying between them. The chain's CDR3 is CSASKGYEQYF. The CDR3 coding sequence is TGCAGTGCTAGTAAGGGCTACGAGCAGTACTTC.

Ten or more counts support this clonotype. The CDR3 region has the DNA TGTGCCAGCAGGATAGGAGCGGGACAGGGTGGTGAAAAACTGTTTTTT. As protein: CASRIGAGQGGEKLFF. The gene calls are TRBV6-1 and TRBJ1-4; 9 bases agree with TRBD1. The germline CDR1 and CDR2 sequences are MNHNS and SASEGT. Unmatched junction bases numbered 12, after V lost 6 bases and J lost 7 bases. CDR3 length equals 16 residues.

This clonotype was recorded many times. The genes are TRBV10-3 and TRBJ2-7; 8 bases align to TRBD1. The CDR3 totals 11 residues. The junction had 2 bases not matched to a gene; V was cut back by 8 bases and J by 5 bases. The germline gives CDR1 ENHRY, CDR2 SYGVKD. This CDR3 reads CAIGQGHEQYF. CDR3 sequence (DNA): TGTGCCATCGGACAGGGCCACGAGCAGTACTTC.

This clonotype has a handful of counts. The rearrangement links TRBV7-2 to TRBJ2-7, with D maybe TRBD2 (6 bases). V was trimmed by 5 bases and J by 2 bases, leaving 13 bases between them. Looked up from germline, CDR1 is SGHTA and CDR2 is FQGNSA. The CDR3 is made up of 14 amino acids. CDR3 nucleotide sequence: TGTGCCAGCAGCCCGACGGGGGTACCCTACGAGCAGTACTTC. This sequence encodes CASSPTGVPYEQYF. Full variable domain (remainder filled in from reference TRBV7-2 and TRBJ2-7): GAGVSQSPSNKVTEKGKDVELRCDPISGHTALYWYRQSLGQGLEFLIYFQGNSAPDKSGLPSDRFSAERTGGSVSTLTIQRTQQEDSAVYLCASSPTGVPYEQYFGPGTRLTVT.

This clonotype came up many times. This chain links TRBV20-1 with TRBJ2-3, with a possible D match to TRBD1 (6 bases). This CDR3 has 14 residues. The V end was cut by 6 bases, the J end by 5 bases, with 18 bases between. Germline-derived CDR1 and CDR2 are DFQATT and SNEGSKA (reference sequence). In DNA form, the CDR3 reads TGCAGTGCATCCCGGGACCTAGGGGGAGATACGCAGTATTTT. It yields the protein CSASRDLGGDTQYF.

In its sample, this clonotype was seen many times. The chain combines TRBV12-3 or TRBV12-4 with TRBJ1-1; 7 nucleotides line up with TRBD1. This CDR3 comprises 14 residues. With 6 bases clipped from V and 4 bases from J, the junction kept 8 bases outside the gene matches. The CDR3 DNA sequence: TGTGCCAGCAGAGGACAGGTTAGGGGCACTGAAGCTTTCTTT. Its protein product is CASRGQVRGTEAFF.

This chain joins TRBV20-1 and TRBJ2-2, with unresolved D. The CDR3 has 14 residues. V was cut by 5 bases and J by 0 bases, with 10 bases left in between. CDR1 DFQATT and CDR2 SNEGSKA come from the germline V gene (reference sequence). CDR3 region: CSALDRTNTGELFF. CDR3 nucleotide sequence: TGCAGTGCTCTCGACCGAACGAACACCGGGGAGCTGTTTTTT.

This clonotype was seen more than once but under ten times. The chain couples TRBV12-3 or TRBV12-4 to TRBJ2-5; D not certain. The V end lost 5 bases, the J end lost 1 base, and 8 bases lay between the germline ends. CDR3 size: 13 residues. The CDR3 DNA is TGTGCCAGCAGTATAGGGCGCCAAGAGACCCAGTACTTC. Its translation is CASSIGRQETQYF.

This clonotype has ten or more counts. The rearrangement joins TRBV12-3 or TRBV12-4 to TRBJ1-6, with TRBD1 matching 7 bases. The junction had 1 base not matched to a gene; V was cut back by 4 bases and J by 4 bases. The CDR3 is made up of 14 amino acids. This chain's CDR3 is CASSSTGYNSPLHF. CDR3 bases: TGTGCCAGCAGTTCGACAGGGTATAATTCACCCCTCCACTTT.